These 27 T cell receptor beta chains were all obtained from the same sample, sequenced in a study of regulatory T cells in long-lasting Graves disease. As for time point: newly diagnosed GD, antithyroid drugs for less than 3 months. Extracted RNA from PBMCs served as the source of the TCR library. With iRepertoire HTBI primers and Arm-PCR of CDR3 regions, TCR beta libraries were built. TCRdb called the multiplex PCR reads again in MiXCR, with one record for every CDR3 protein. The data show approximately 560,000 distinct CDR3 sequences, roughly 16% seen once. The same sample was also studied in work on T cells in Graves' hyperthyroidism and ophthalmopathy.

Specimen: peripheral blood mononuclear cells (PBMCs), collected at new diagnosis, from a patient treated with antithyroid drugs. These TCRs come from a man between 18 and 29 years old with Graves disease.

This chain connects TRBV2 to TRBJ2-4; tentatively, D is TRBD1 (5 bases). The germline gives CDR1 SNHLY, CDR2 FYNNEI. This CDR3 comprises 15 residues. Trimming shortened V by 7 bases and J by 2 bases, and 15 bases separated the two germline ends. The CDR3 nucleotides are TGTGCCAGCACTCAAGGGGCGTTAACCAAAAACATTCAGTACTTC. Translation: CASTQGALTKNIQYF. Full variable domain (missing parts from reference TRBV2 and TRBJ2-4): EPEVTQTPSHQVTQMGQEVILRCVPISNHLYFYWYRQILGQKVEFLVSFYNNEISEKSEIFDDQFSVERPDGSNFTLKIRSTKLEDSAMYFCASTQGALTKNIQYFGAGTRLSVL.

Ten or more counts support this clonotype. This chain uses TRBV6-5 with TRBJ1-1; 10 positions agree with TRBD1. CDR3 length: 16 residues. The germline V gene has CDR1 MNHEY and CDR2 SVGAGI. The J segment lost 3 bases and the V segment lost 4 bases, leaving 8 bases of the junction unmatched. The chain's CDR3 is CASSLTPGQGYTEAFF. The CDR3 DNA reads as TGTGCCAGCAGTTTAACACCGGGACAGGGGTACACTGAAGCTTTCTTT.

This clonotype was detected many times. Sequence at one end of the junction differs from germline and may be a read error. The V call is TRBV5-1, the J call TRBJ1-6; 7 bases map to TRBD1. Germline CDR1 SGHRS, CDR2 YFSETQ. The CDR3 length is 14 residues. The CDR3 coding sequence is TGTGCCAGCAGCTTAGGGGGCGGAAATTCACCCCTCCACTTT. Translation: CASSLGGGNSPLHF.

V usage is TRBV27 and J usage is TRBJ2-1; D possibly corresponds to TRBD2 (6 bases). Germline V gives CDR1 MNHEY, CDR2 SMNVEV (reference sequence). This CDR3 region has 16 residues. V was shortened by 5 bases and J by 2 bases, with 16 bases between the two germline ends. Written as DNA, the CDR3 is TGTGCCAGCAGTGGGGGGTGGGAGATTACCTACAATGAGCAGTTCTTC. It encodes CASSGGWEITYNEQFF.

The chain employs TRBV20-1 and TRBJ2-7, with D hard to call. The CDR3 is made up of 14 amino acids. Trimming cost V 3 bases and J 0 bases, with 12 bases left between them. CDR1 and CDR2 (germline): DFQATT, SNEGSKA (reference sequence). CDR3 DNA: TGCAGTGCTAGTTATACGAGGAGCTCCTACGAGCAGTACTTC. Translation: CSASYTRSSYEQYF.

The V gene is TRBV28, the J gene TRBJ2-7, with 14 bases fitting TRBD2. The CDR3 is 17 residues long. Trimming at V came to 4 bases and at J to 2 bases, leaving 7 bases not matched to a gene. Germline V CDR1 and CDR2: MDHEN, SYDVKM. Here the CDR3 DNA reads TGTGCCAGCAGTTCTTTGGGACTAGCGGGAGCCGCCTACGAGCAGTACTTC. It encodes CASSSLGLAGAAYEQYF.

This clonotype was counted a few times. V is TRBV9 and J is TRBJ1-6; D not resolved. The CDR3 totals 14 residues. CDR1 SGDLS and CDR2 YYNGEE come from the germline V gene. V lost 2 bases, J lost 8 bases, and 11 bases lay in between. CDR3 in amino acids: CASSVDHRDSPLHF. The CDR3 DNA reads as TGTGCCAGCAGCGTTGACCATAGGGATTCACCCCTCCACTTT.

J is TRBJ2-1 and V is TRBV6-2 or TRBV6-3; TRBD2 agrees at 13 bases. V dropped 7 bases and J dropped 8; count of bases not matched to a gene: 11. The CDR3 covers 16 residues. Per the germline V gene, CDR1 is MNHEY and CDR2 is SVGEGT. DNA of the CDR3: TGTGCCAGCACCCGGCCCGGGACTAGCGGGATTGATGAGCAGTTCTTC. Encoded protein: CASTRPGTSGIDEQFF.

Points on this clonotype: A much larger clone differs from this one at a single base, so this may be a read error. The V call is TRBV5-1, the J call TRBJ2-1; a possible D gene is TRBD1 (5 bases). CDR3 length: 15 amino acids. The V end was cut by 4 bases, the J end by 9 bases, with 20 bases between. Germline V lookup: CDR1 SGHRS, CDR2 YFSETQ. The CDR3 DNA follows: TGCGCCAGCAGCAAAGACCAAAGACAGCACAGTGAGCAGTTCTTC. Amino acids: CASSKDQRQHSEQFF.

The chain employs TRBV6-1 and TRBJ2-1, with 8 bases fitting TRBD2. Germline trimming cut 6 bases from V and 3 bases from J; bases unmatched to any gene: 7. Per the germline V gene, CDR1 is MNHNS and CDR2 is SASEGT. This CDR3 is built from 15 residues. The CDR3 protein is CASRRLATYYNEQFF. Written as DNA, the CDR3 is TGTGCCAGCAGAAGACTAGCGACATACTACAATGAGCAGTTCTTC.

This clonotype occurred a few times. J is TRBJ2-2 and V is TRBV20-1; tentative D call: TRBD2 (6 bases). The CDR3 has 16 amino acids. Trimming took 3 bases from V and 4 from J, leaving 18 bases between them. Per the germline V gene, CDR1 is DFQATT and CDR2 is SNEGSKA (reference sequence). The CDR3 sequence: CSASPSGTPITGELFF. The CDR3 DNA sequence: TGCAGTGCTAGCCCCTCCGGGACTCCCATCACCGGGGAGCTGTTTTTT.

The V gene is TRBV7-3, the J gene TRBJ1-3; D is unresolved. Germline loops: CDR1 SGHTA, CDR2 FQGTGA. Trimming took off 5 bases at V and 4 bases at J, with 9 bases between the two ends. This CDR3 contains 13 residues. CDR3: CASSTSRGNTIYF. Here the CDR3 DNA reads TGTGCCAGCAGCACTAGTAGAGGAAACACCATATATTTT. Full variable domain (missing parts from reference TRBV7-3 and TRBJ1-3): GAGVSQTPSNKVTEKGKYVELRCDPISGHTALYWYRQSLGQGPEFLIYFQGTGAADDSGLPNDRFFAVRPEGSVSTLKIQRTERGDSAVYLCASSTSRGNTIYFGEGSWLTVV.

The V and J genes are TRBV27 and TRBJ1-1; 10 bases line up with TRBD1. This CDR3 has 16 residues. Germline V gene lookup returns CDR1 MNHEY and CDR2 SMNVEV (reference sequence). Germline trimming cut 2 bases from V and 5 bases from J; bases unmatched to any gene: 8. The CDR3 loop is CASSLATGGTGTEAFF. The CDR3 bases are TGTGCCAGCAGTTTAGCGACAGGGGGCACGGGAACTGAAGCTTTCTTT.

This clonotype was seen repeatedly, ten times or more. The chain uses TRBV3-1 and TRBJ1-6, with unresolved D. Germline values: CDR1 LGHDT, CDR2 YNNKEL (reference sequence). The CDR3 sequence is 16 residues long. V lost 3 bases, J lost 8 bases, and 17 bases lay in between. In DNA form, the CDR3 reads TGTGCCAGCAGCCACGAAACCACCACGGCGGATTCACCCCTCCACTTT. Translating gives CASSHETTTADSPLHF.

The chain links TRBV18 to TRBJ1-2; possible D gene TRBD1, 6 bases. CDR1 is KGHSH, CDR2 LQKENI, per germline. V lost 3 bases to trimming and J lost 4 bases, with 12 bases between them. CDR3 length: 14 amino acids. The CDR3 here is CASSPKDRSYGYTF. CDR3 DNA sequence: TGTGCCAGCTCACCTAAGGACAGAAGCTATGGCTACACCTTC. Full variable domain (outside the CDR3, taken from reference TRBV18 and TRBJ1-2): NAGVMQNPRHLVRRRGQEARLRCSPMKGHSHVYWYRQLPEEGLKFMVYLQKENIIDESGMPKERFSAEFPKEGPSILRIQQVVRGDSAAYFCASSPKDRSYGYTFGSGTRLTVV.

The chain carries TRBV19 and TRBJ2-7, with 11 bases matching TRBD2. The germline V gene encodes CDR1 LNHDA and CDR2 SQIVND (reference sequence). The length of the CDR3 is 13 residues. The trim removed 10 bases at V and 3 bases at J, leaving 5 bases unmatched. The CDR3 here is CATRLAGSYEQYF. The CDR3 region has the DNA TGTGCCACCAGACTAGCGGGAAGCTACGAGCAGTACTTC.

The rearrangement links TRBV5-1 to TRBJ1-1, with 7 nucleotides matching TRBD1. CDR1 SGHRS and CDR2 YFSETQ come from the germline V gene. This CDR3 spans 15 amino acids. V lost 3 bases, J lost 0 bases, and 5 bases stayed unmatched. The CDR3 here is CASSSLTGMNTEAFF. In DNA, the CDR3 is TGCGCCAGCAGCTCGCTGACAGGGATGAACACTGAAGCTTTCTTT. Filled out from reference TRBV5-1 and TRBJ1-1, the complete variable domain reads KAGVTQTPRYLIKTRGQQVTLSCSPISGHRSVSWYQQTPGQGLQFLFEYFSETQRNKGNFPGRFSGRQFSNSRSEMNVSTLELGDSALYLCASSSLTGMNTEAFFGQGTRLTVV.

The V and J genes are TRBV9 and TRBJ1-2, with 8 bases lining up with TRBD1. After removal of 3 bases from V and 5 bases from J, the junction contained 9 bases not matched to a gene. There are 15 residues in the CDR3. Germline CDR1 is SGDLS and CDR2 is YYNGEE. Here the CDR3 reads CASSEGTGAWYGYTF. The CDR3 region has the DNA TGTGCCAGCAGCGAGGGGACAGGAGCTTGGTATGGCTACACCTTC.

This clonotype has at least ten counts. The chain has TRBV5-5 and TRBJ2-7; 7 nucleotides agree with TRBD1. Germline V CDR1 and CDR2: SGHKS, YYEKEE (reference sequence). The CDR3 is made up of 16 amino acids. The V and J ends lost 0 bases and 3 bases, in that order; junction bases with no gene match: 9. The CDR3 loop is CASSLGDRARHYEQYF. CDR3 nucleotide sequence: TGTGCCAGCAGCTTGGGAGACAGGGCACGCCACTACGAGCAGTACTTC.

This chain connects TRBV19 to TRBJ1-5; D unclear. V was clipped by 6 bases and J by 0 bases, with 12 bases between them. The CDR3 loop spans 15 amino acids. CDR1 LNHDA and CDR2 SQIVND come from the germline V gene (reference sequence). The CDR3 nucleotides are TGTGCCAGTAGCAGACCTCTGGATAGCAATCAGCCCCAGCATTTT. Its protein product is CASSRPLDSNQPQHF.

This clonotype was seen at least ten times. The rearrangement joins TRBV20-1 to TRBJ2-7, with D tentatively TRBD2 (5 bases). CDR1 and CDR2 from the germline V gene are DFQATT and SNEGSKA (reference sequence). CDR3 size: 14 residues. The ends were cut back, 0 bases at V and 0 bases at J, with 9 bases in the middle. CDR3 protein: CSARDLASSYEQYF. The CDR3 DNA follows: TGCAGTGCTAGAGATCTAGCTTCCTCCTACGAGCAGTACTTC.

The chain carries TRBV28 and TRBJ1-2; D perhaps matches TRBD1 (5 bases). This CDR3 comprises 16 residues. The V gene lost 6 bases and the J gene lost 4 bases, with 21 bases spanning the gap. The germline CDR1 and CDR2 sequences are MDHEN and SYDVKM. The DNA of the CDR3 is TGTGCCAGCAGCTCGGCCGTCGGCGGGACCGTCTATGGCTACACCTTC. Translated: CASSSAVGGTVYGYTF.

The table lists this clonotype with a few counts. This chain connects TRBV4-1 to TRBJ2-1; maybe TRBD2 (7 bases). The germline V gene encodes CDR1 MGHRA and CDR2 YSYEKL. Trimming stripped 4 bases from V and 9 bases from J, with 28 bases between. CDR3 size: 18 residues. The CDR3 nucleotides read TGCGCCAGCAGCCTAGGGGGGTCCGGCGGGAGTCCATGGGGTGAGCAGTTCTTC. This codes for CASSLGGSGGSPWGEQFF.

The chain uses TRBV5-1 and TRBJ1-2; 10 bases match TRBD1. With V trimmed by 4 bases and J by 0 bases, 15 bases remained unmatched. Germline V lookup: CDR1 SGHRS, CDR2 YFSETQ. The CDR3 covers 19 residues. Here the CDR3 DNA reads TGCGCCAGCAGCCGAGGCTGGGACAGGGGTTCCGCAGCTAACTATGGCTACACCTTC. This sequence encodes CASSRGWDRGSAANYGYTF. Supplemented by reference TRBV5-1 and TRBJ1-2, the full variable domain reads KAGVTQTPRYLIKTRGQQVTLSCSPISGHRSVSWYQQTPGQGLQFLFEYFSETQRNKGNFPGRFSGRQFSNSRSEMNVSTLELGDSALYLCASSRGWDRGSAANYGYTFGSGTRLTVV.

Ten or more counts support this clonotype. The genes are TRBV6-5 and TRBJ1-2; TRBD1 aligns across 7 bases. Trimming removed 0 bases from V and 8 bases from J; junction bases left unmatched: 15. Germline CDR1 MNHEY, CDR2 SVGAGI. This CDR3 contains 17 residues. DNA for the CDR3: TGTGCCAGCAGTTACTCACGAGGGGGCGCAGGCTCGGGAGGCTACACCTTC. Protein sequence: CASSYSRGGAGSGGYTF.

This clonotype appeared a single time. The DNA is omitted, as the CDR3 cannot be located on it reliably, and the CDR3 follows TCRdb's listing. V and J are TRBV29-1 and TRBJ1-2; TRBD1, the table's D call, lacks a check against the DNA. Including both end residues, the CDR3 is 14 amino acids long. CDR1 and CDR2 from the germline V gene are SQVTM and ANQGSEA. This CDR3 reads CSVPRGTGGYGCTF.

This clonotype came up many times. The V and J genes are TRBV20-1 and TRBJ2-7; 8 positions agree with TRBD2. The germline V gene encodes CDR1 DFQATT and CDR2 SNEGSKA (reference sequence). V dropped 5 bases and J dropped 4; count of bases not matched to a gene: 10. CDR3 length equals 14 residues. The CDR3 DNA sequence: TGCAGTGCTTCCCCGGGGGGGCAAGGGTACGAGCAGTACTTC. Its translation is CSASPGGQGYEQYF.